The 20 T cell receptor beta chains below all came from one sample that was sequenced in a study of blood T cell repertoires in COVID-19. Sequenced by immunoSEQ multiplex PCR; TCRdb stores in-frame clones only, minus some. The sample contains 130,000 to 150,000 clones, about nine tenths of which appear only once. Material for sequencing was peripheral blood. All receptors derive from a man aged 45-65 years who had recovered from COVID-19.

This chain uses TRBV7-2 with TRBJ2-5; 10 nucleotides line up with TRBD1. Germline V gene sequence: CDR1 SGHTA, CDR2 FQGNSA. The CDR3 is 17 amino acids. The ends lost 5 bases at V and 6 bases at J; junction bases unmatched: 15. The CDR3 nucleotides read TGTGCCAGCAGCCCCCACGCCGGGACAGGGGATCGAAAGACCCAGTACTTC. Protein sequence: CASSPHAGTGDRKTQYF.

In DNA form, the CDR3 reads TGTGCCAGCAGCTGGGGACAGTACAATGAGCAGTTCTTC. This codes for CASSWGQYNEQFF. This chain joins TRBV12-3 or TRBV12-4 and TRBJ2-1; 7 nucleotides match TRBD1. This CDR3 has 13 residues. Unmatched junction bases numbered 3, after V lost 6 bases and J lost 4 bases.

CDR3 in DNA: TGCGCCAGCGAAGAAAGCGGGGCATCAGATACGCAGTATTTT. It yields the protein CASEESGASDTQYF. The genes are TRBV5-1 and TRBJ2-3; the match to TRBD2 covers 7 bases. The CDR3 sequence is 14 residues long. Germline V gene data show CDR1 as SGHRS and CDR2 as YFSETQ. The ends lost 7 bases at V and 4 bases at J; junction bases unmatched: 9.

The rearrangement joins TRBV7-2 to TRBJ2-1; TRBD2 agrees at 13 bases. Germline CDR1 reads SGHTA; CDR2 reads FQGNSA. Trimming took 5 bases from V and 9 from J; bases not matched to a gene: 7. The CDR3 covers 15 residues. The CDR3 reads CASSTGLAGAAEQFF. CDR3 nucleotides: TGTGCCAGCAGCACCGGACTAGCGGGGGCGGCTGAGCAGTTCTTC.

V usage is TRBV6-5 and J usage is TRBJ2-7, with D perhaps matching TRBD1 (6 bases). Germline loops: CDR1 MNHEY, CDR2 SVGAGI. The CDR3 consists of 14 residues. V was pared by 7 bases and J by 1 base, with 14 bases between. Here the CDR3 reads CASTQTGASYEQYF. CDR3 coding DNA: TGTGCCAGCACACAGACAGGTGCATCCTACGAGCAGTACTTC.

This sequence joins TRBV5-1 and TRBJ1-2; 9 bases are a match to TRBD1. Germline CDR1 reads SGHRS; CDR2 reads YFSETQ. After removal of 2 bases from V and 6 bases from J, the junction contained 5 bases not matched to a gene. The CDR3 length is 14 residues. CDR3 protein: CASSFTGGSDGYTF. In DNA, the CDR3 is TGCGCCAGCAGCTTCACAGGGGGCTCGGATGGCTACACCTTC.

The rearrangement links TRBV3-1 (or the pseudogene TRBV3-2) to TRBJ1-1; D not resolved. CDR1 and CDR2 from the germline V gene are LGHDT and YNNKEL (reference sequence). With 4 bases removed from V and 5 bases from J, the gap between germline ends came to 8 bases. The CDR3 is 12 amino acids. Here the CDR3 reads CASSPARTEAFF. The CDR3 DNA follows: TGTGCCAGCAGCCCAGCGAGGACTGAAGCTTTCTTT.

The chain joins TRBV6-6 to TRBJ1-4; 10 bases line up with TRBD1. The germline gives CDR1 MNHNY, CDR2 SVGAGI (reference sequence). V was clipped by 7 bases and J by 5 bases; unmatched bases: 4. The CDR3 totals 14 residues. Written as DNA, the CDR3 is TGTGCCAGCACCCTGGGACAGGGGAATGAAAAACTGTTTTTT. This gives the protein CASTLGQGNEKLFF.

The rearrangement links TRBV25-1 to TRBJ2-3, with D possibly being TRBD2 (5 bases). V lost 1 base and J 4 bases, leaving 12 bases between the germline ends. The CDR3 is 15 amino acids. Per the germline V gene, CDR1 is MGHDK and CDR2 is SYGVNS. DNA of the CDR3: TGTGCCAGCAGTGAATTTGCTGCCGGGGCAGATACGCAGTATTTT. This encodes CASSEFAAGADTQYF.

The rearrangement links TRBV19 to TRBJ1-6; 7 bases are a match to TRBD1. V lost 7 bases to trimming and J lost 5 bases; unmatched junction nucleotides: 5. Per the germline V gene, CDR1 is LNHDA and CDR2 is SQIVND (reference sequence). The CDR3 is 14 residues long. CDR3 protein: CASMDRQDNSPLHF. In nucleotides, the CDR3 is TGTGCCAGTATGGACAGGCAGGATAATTCACCCCTCCACTTT.

The chain has TRBV6-2 or TRBV6-3 and TRBJ1-2; D gene ambiguous. The CDR3 is 12 amino acids. V was pared by 0 bases and J by 6 bases, with 5 bases between. Germline assignment: CDR1 MNHEY and CDR2 SVGEGT. For the CDR3, the DNA is TGTGCCAGCAGTTACTCCCTCGATGGCTACACCTTC. Its protein is CASSYSLDGYTF.

The chain employs TRBV6-5 and TRBJ1-1; D not certain. The CDR3 has 16 residues. V lost 0 bases to trimming and J lost 3 bases, with 14 bases between them. CDR1 MNHEY and CDR2 SVGAGI come from the germline V gene. The CDR3 sequence: CASSYSTFERYTEAFF. In DNA, the CDR3 is TGTGCCAGCAGTTACTCGACGTTTGAGCGGTACACTGAAGCTTTCTTT.

The rearrangement joins TRBV19 to TRBJ2-7; D is perhaps TRBD2 (5 bases). The CDR3 consists of 14 residues. Germline CDR1 and CDR2: LNHDA and SQIVND (reference sequence). V shed 2 bases and J shed 2 bases, with 10 bases lying between them. CDR3 DNA sequence: TGTGCCAGTAGTATAACCGGGGTCACCTACGAGCAGTACTTC. Translating it yields CASSITGVTYEQYF.

This chain connects TRBV7-3 to TRBJ2-1; 7 nucleotides line up with TRBD1. Germline CDR1 and CDR2: SGHTA and FQGTGA. Trimming cost V 1 base and J 4 bases; bases outside gene matches: 4. The CDR3 contains 15 residues. In DNA form, the CDR3 reads TGTGCCAGCAGCTTAAACAGGGGTAATTACAATGAGCAGTTCTTC. Translated: CASSLNRGNYNEQFF.

This clone was found once. The genes are TRBV5-1 and TRBJ2-7; 12 bases line up with TRBD1. The CDR3 runs 15 residues. The ends lost 4 bases at V and 1 base at J; junction bases unmatched: 3. The germline gives CDR1 SGHRS, CDR2 YFSETQ. This CDR3 reads CASSRGQGASYEQYF. The CDR3 bases are TGCGCCAGCAGCCGGGGACAGGGGGCTTCCTACGAGCAGTACTTC.

V gene TRBV6-6 combines with J gene TRBJ1-2, with 10 bases identical to TRBD1. The V segment lost 6 bases and the J segment 8 bases; nucleotides outside the gene matches: 9. There are 14 residues in the CDR3. CDR1 and CDR2 from the germline V gene are MNHNY and SVGAGI (reference sequence). CDR3 in amino acids: CASSPDRGRRGYTF. CDR3 DNA: TGTGCCAGCAGCCCGGACAGGGGGAGGAGAGGCTACACCTTC.

The chain uses TRBV5-1 and TRBJ2-3; 14 positions agree with TRBD2. Germline CDR1 reads SGHRS; CDR2 reads YFSETQ. This CDR3 spans 19 amino acids. V lost 3 bases and J lost 0; bases outside the gene matches: 9. CDR3: CASSSFGTSGGKSTDTQYF. As DNA, the CDR3 is TGCGCCAGCAGCTCCTTCGGGACTAGCGGGGGAAAGAGCACAGATACGCAGTATTTT.

There are a few counts of this clone. The chain recombines TRBV7-8 with TRBJ2-2; 7 nucleotides agree with TRBD1. Germline assignment: CDR1 SGHVS and CDR2 FQNEAQ. The CDR3 is 17 residues long. With 0 bases clipped from V and 4 bases from J, the junction kept 8 bases outside the gene matches. CDR3 protein: CASSLATGDVTTGELFF. CDR3 nucleotide sequence: TGTGCCAGCAGCTTAGCAACAGGGGATGTTACCACCGGGGAGCTGTTTTTT.

Here the CDR3 reads CASSLFTSGADTQYF. Written as DNA, the CDR3 is TGTGCCAGCAGCTTGTTTACTAGCGGTGCGGATACGCAGTATTTT. The V call is TRBV5-4, the J call TRBJ2-3; 8 bases match TRBD2. Unmatched junction bases numbered 7, after V lost 1 base and J lost 6 bases. The CDR3 sequence is 15 residues long. Germline V gene lookup returns CDR1 SGHNT and CDR2 YYREEE (reference sequence).

CDR3 coding DNA: TGTGCCAGCTCACCACCGGGGCGAAACACTGAAGCTTTCTTT. This translates into CASSPPGRNTEAFF. The chain recombines TRBV18 with TRBJ1-1; a possible D gene is TRBD1 (5 bases). V shed 0 bases and J shed 2 bases, with 7 bases lying between them. This CDR3 is 14 amino acids long. Germline V gene data show CDR1 as KGHSH and CDR2 as LQKENI.